Each of the 27 T cell receptor beta chains below was sequenced from the same sample in a study of blood T cell repertoires in COVID-19 (dated by TCRdb to the early 2020s). The library was made by the immunoSEQ multiplex PCR assay. In TCRdb, the immuneACCESS table is reduced to in-frame sequences with V and J assigned. These tables do not hold every clone; where another copy was compared, an unresolved V gene accounts for under half, and the others remain unexplained. The sample table records about 160,000 clones; roughly four fifths of these occur just once. About 7.3% of the sample comes from the top ten. What was sequenced was PBMCs or T cells enriched from blood (not recorded which). The receptors were sampled from a man aged 45-60 years who had recovered from COVID-19.

This chain joins TRBV7-9 and TRBJ2-1, with D possibly TRBD1 on 6 matching bases. The CDR3 consists of 13 residues. Trimming took 4 bases from V and 9 from J, leaving 13 bases between them. Germline V gene sequence: CDR1 SEHNR, CDR2 FQNEAQ (reference sequence). CDR3 region: CASSSGAVSEQFF. As DNA, the CDR3 is TGTGCCAGCAGCTCAGGGGCGGTCAGTGAGCAGTTCTTC.

The chain uses TRBV6-5 and TRBJ2-3; perhaps TRBD1 as D (6 bases). This CDR3 is built from 14 residues. Trimming took 6 bases from V and 6 from J, leaving 16 bases between them. Per the germline V gene, CDR1 is MNHEY and CDR2 is SVGAGI. The CDR3 is CASSDRNQPDTQYF. The DNA for the CDR3 is TGTGCCAGCAGCGACAGGAACCAACCCGATACGCAGTATTTT.

Here the CDR3 DNA reads TGTGCCAGCAGTTACTCACAAAACTCTGGAAACACCATATATTTT. This encodes CASSYSQNSGNTIYF. The genes are TRBV6-5 and TRBJ1-3; no clear D. The CDR3 runs 15 residues. Germline V gene lookup returns CDR1 MNHEY and CDR2 SVGAGI. V was shortened by 0 bases and J by 0 bases, with 6 bases between the two germline ends.

V usage is TRBV11-2 and J usage is TRBJ2-6, with no clear D. Trimming pared 3 bases from V and 4 bases from J, leaving 4 bases between. This CDR3 region has 13 residues. Germline V gene data show CDR1 as SGHAT and CDR2 as FQNNGV. The CDR3 sequence is CASSFRGANVLTF. In DNA form, the CDR3 reads TGTGCCAGCAGCTTTCGGGGGGCCAACGTCCTGACTTTC.

The chain is built from TRBV9 and TRBJ1-1; D possibly corresponds to TRBD1 (6 bases). V was trimmed by 0 bases and J by 1 base, leaving 10 bases between them. Per germline, CDR1 SGDLS and CDR2 YYNGEE. This CDR3 has 15 residues. The CDR3 loop is CASSVVGGANTEAFF. In DNA form, the CDR3 reads TGTGCCAGCAGCGTAGTAGGGGGGGCGAACACTGAAGCTTTCTTT.

The chain couples TRBV2 to TRBJ1-5; D gene ambiguous. Trimming cost V 2 bases and J 5 bases, with 16 bases left between them. Germline CDR1 and CDR2: SNHLY and FYNNEI. The CDR3 consists of 16 residues. The chain's CDR3 is CASSEFGSGFDQPQHF. CDR3 bases: TGTGCCAGCAGTGAATTTGGGTCCGGGTTCGATCAGCCCCAGCATTTT. Full variable domain (missing parts from reference TRBV2 and TRBJ1-5): EPEVTQTPSHQVTQMGQEVILRCVPISNHLYFYWYRQILGQKVEFLVSFYNNEISEKSEIFDDQFSVERPDGSNFTLKIRSTKLEDSAMYFCASSEFGSGFDQPQHFGDGTRLSIL.

The chain joins TRBV6-5 to TRBJ1-2; tentative D call: TRBD1 (6 bases). The ends were cut back, 0 bases at V and 7 bases at J, with 12 bases in the middle. Looked up from germline, CDR1 is MNHEY and CDR2 is SVGAGI. This CDR3 spans 14 amino acids. The CDR3 spells CASSYSMGAGGYTF. CDR3 nucleotide sequence: TGTGCCAGCAGTTACTCAATGGGGGCGGGTGGCTACACCTTC.

The genes are TRBV19 and TRBJ2-1, with 10 bases identical to TRBD1. Germline loops: CDR1 LNHDA, CDR2 SQIVND (reference sequence). CDR3 size: 16 residues. The V gene end was trimmed by 6 bases and the J gene end by 10 bases; junction bases not matched to a gene: 15. CDR3 loop: CASSPNPGQGFREQFF. CDR3 sequence (DNA): TGTGCCAGTAGCCCCAACCCGGGACAGGGGTTTCGGGAGCAGTTCTTC.

V and J are TRBV4-1 and TRBJ1-6; D not resolved. The germline V and J ends were trimmed by 0 bases and 6 bases, with 9 bases remaining between them. This CDR3 spans 15 amino acids. Germline CDR1 is MGHRA and CDR2 is YSYEKL. CDR3 coding DNA: TGCGCCAGCAGCCAAGATAAGAACAGTAATTCACCCCTCCACTTT. Translating it yields CASSQDKNSNSPLHF.

The chain couples TRBV11-3 to TRBJ1-1; no reliable D call. CDR3 length: 12 amino acids. CDR1 is SGHNT, CDR2 YENEEA, per germline. Trimming removed 2 bases from V and 1 base from J, with 2 bases in between. CDR3 bases: TGTGCCAGCAGCTTACGGAACACTGAAGCTTTCTTT. Encoded protein: CASSLRNTEAFF. Full variable domain (remainder filled in from reference TRBV11-3 and TRBJ1-1): EAGVVQSPRYKIIEKKQPVAFWCNPISGHNTLYWYLQNLGQGPELLIRYENEEAVDDSQLPKDRFSAERLKGVDSTLKIQPAELGDSAVYLCASSLRNTEAFFGQGTRLTVV.

This sequence joins TRBV19 and TRBJ1-5; 7 bases line up with TRBD1. V dropped 6 bases and J dropped 6; count of bases not matched to a gene: 8. The germline V gene has CDR1 LNHDA and CDR2 SQIVND (reference sequence). There are 14 residues in the CDR3. The CDR3: CASRLTGETQPQHF. CDR3 in DNA: TGTGCCAGTAGACTTACAGGGGAGACTCAGCCCCAGCATTTT.

This chain connects TRBV3-1 (or the pseudogene TRBV3-2) to TRBJ2-1, with a tentative D call TRBD2 (5 bases). Between the trimmed V and J ends, which lost 1 base and 12 bases, there was a span of 13 bases. Germline lookup yields CDR1 LGHDT and CDR2 YNNKEL (reference sequence). CDR3 length: 13 amino acids. This CDR3 reads CASSQVATSGQFF. Written as DNA, the CDR3 is TGTGCCAGCAGCCAAGTGGCTACTAGTGGGCAGTTCTTC.

This rearrangement joins TRBV5-4 to TRBJ2-3; D is possibly TRBD1 (6 bases). Germline values: CDR1 SGHNT, CDR2 YYREEE (reference sequence). Trimming removed 3 bases from V and 2 bases from J, with 13 bases in between. This CDR3 is built from 15 residues. CDR3 region: CASSSTGYFTDTQYF. The CDR3, as DNA: TGTGCCAGCAGCTCGACAGGCTATTTCACAGATACGCAGTATTTT.

The chain recombines TRBV21-1 with TRBJ1-1. TRBV21-1 is classified as a pseudogene. This CDR3 has 16 amino acids. CDR3 sequence reads: CASSKVLAGGYTEAFF. CDR3 in DNA: TGTGCCAGCAGCAAGGTTCTGGCGGGGGGCTACACTGAAGCTTTCTTT.

The chain has TRBV9 and TRBJ1-6; D is possibly TRBD1 (5 bases). V shed 3 bases and J shed 10 bases, with 11 bases lying between them. Germline values: CDR1 SGDLS, CDR2 YYNGEE. The CDR3 extends over 13 amino acids. CDR3 loop: CASSARQGSPLHF. The CDR3 bases are TGTGCCAGCAGCGCCCGCCAGGGATCACCCCTCCACTTT.

The chain is built from TRBV5-1 and TRBJ1-1; D is unresolved. The CDR3 length is 14 residues. In germline, CDR1 is SGHRS, CDR2 YFSETQ. V lost 1 base to trimming and J lost 0 bases, with 7 bases between them. DNA for the CDR3: TGCGCCAGCAGCTTGTCCGGAGTGAACACTGAAGCTTTCTTT. Amino acid sequence: CASSLSGVNTEAFF.

The chain recombines TRBV27 with TRBJ1-3; D gene unclear. Germline CDR1 is MNHEY and CDR2 is SMNVEV (reference sequence). The CDR3 contains 13 residues. The V and J ends lost 3 bases and 2 bases respectively, with 5 bases between them. CDR3 bases: TGTGCCAGCAGTTTCTCAGCTGGAAACACCATATATTTT. Translating it yields CASSFSAGNTIYF.

The genes are TRBV18 and TRBJ2-1; 8 bases are a match to TRBD1. The V segment lost 3 bases and the J segment 3 bases; nucleotides outside the gene matches: 4. The length of the CDR3 is 15 residues. Germline V gives CDR1 KGHSH, CDR2 LQKENI. CDR3 nucleotides: TGTGCCAGCTCACCCGGGACAGGAGTCTACAATGAGCAGTTCTTC. Its protein product is CASSPGTGVYNEQFF.

The chain joins TRBV7-8 to TRBJ2-3, with 7 bases fitting TRBD1. The CDR3 totals 13 residues. Germline CDR1 SGHVS, CDR2 FQNEAQ. The V segment lost 5 bases and the J segment 9 bases; nucleotides outside the gene matches: 8. The DNA of the CDR3 is TGTGCCAGCAGCCCGGGACAGCACATCACGCAGTATTTT. It translates to CASSPGQHITQYF.

The chain combines TRBV9 with TRBJ2-3, with 7 bases lining up with TRBD2. V gave up 0 bases and J gave up 5 bases; unmatched junction bases: 3. Germline-derived CDR1 and CDR2 are SGDLS and YYNGEE. The CDR3 is 14 amino acids. Here the CDR3 reads CASSVDWGGDTQYF. For the CDR3, the DNA is TGTGCCAGCAGCGTAGACTGGGGGGGAGATACGCAGTATTTT.

V is TRBV7-2 and J is TRBJ1-2, with TRBD1 matching over 9 bases. V lost 4 bases and J lost 6; bases outside the gene matches: 6. This CDR3 is built from 14 residues. Germline V gene data show CDR1 as SGHTA and CDR2 as FQGNSA. CDR3 protein: CASSSGQGRDGYTF. CDR3 bases: TGTGCCAGCAGCTCGGGACAGGGCCGGGATGGCTACACCTTC. Filled out from reference TRBV7-2 and TRBJ1-2, the complete variable domain reads GAGVSQSPSNKVTEKGKDVELRCDPISGHTALYWYRQSLGQGLEFLIYFQGNSAPDKSGLPSDRFSAERTGGSVSTLTIQRTQQEDSAVYLCASSSGQGRDGYTFGSGTRLTVV.

The V call is TRBV7-9, the J call TRBJ1-5; D gene uncertain. V was trimmed by 3 bases and J by 5 bases, leaving 5 bases between them. The CDR3 contains 12 residues. Germline CDR1 and CDR2: SEHNR and FQNEAQ (reference sequence). CDR3 sequence (DNA): TGTGCCAGCAGCTTTGACTATCAGCCCCAGCATTTT. Translating it yields CASSFDYQPQHF.

V and J are TRBV9 and TRBJ2-7, with D possibly matching TRBD2 (7 bases). Trimming cost V 7 bases and J 0 bases, with 11 bases left between them. From germline, CDR1 is SGDLS and CDR2 YYNGEE. The CDR3 is made up of 13 amino acids. CDR3 amino acids: CASGGGDSYEQYF. The CDR3 DNA reads as TGTGCCAGCGGAGGGGGGGACTCCTACGAGCAGTACTTC.

The chain joins TRBV19 to TRBJ1-5, with D perhaps matching TRBD1 (5 bases). Trimming took 7 bases from V and 10 from J, leaving 20 bases between them. This CDR3 has 14 residues. Germline-derived CDR1 and CDR2 are LNHDA and SQIVND (reference sequence). DNA for the CDR3: TGTGCCAGTACCGATCGGAGGCAGGGAGGACCCCAGCATTTT. It translates to CASTDRRQGGPQHF.

J is TRBJ1-2 and V is TRBV27; perhaps TRBD1 as D (6 bases). Trimming removed 5 bases at V and 8 bases at J, with 18 bases between. Germline values: CDR1 MNHEY, CDR2 SMNVEV (reference sequence). The CDR3 sequence is 14 residues long. CDR3 in DNA: TGTGCCAGCAGTACATCCGACAGGTCTGGGGGCTACACCTTC. Amino acids: CASSTSDRSGGYTF.

This chain connects TRBV6-2 or TRBV6-3 to TRBJ1-2, with D perhaps TRBD1 (5 bases). The CDR3 is 15 residues long. V lost 7 bases and J lost 1, with 16 bases in between. Germline values: CDR1 MNHEY, CDR2 SVGEGT. CDR3 bases: TGTGCCAGCACCCCGGGCAGGACATTTAACTATGGCTACACCTTC. Its protein is CASTPGRTFNYGYTF.

The V call is TRBV3-1 (or the pseudogene TRBV3-2), the J call TRBJ2-7; D not resolved. Germline values: CDR1 LGHDT, CDR2 YNNKEL (reference sequence). V gave up 1 base and J gave up 2 bases, with 6 bases separating them. The CDR3 consists of 13 residues. The CDR3 sequence: CASSQGPTYEQYF. The CDR3 bases are TGTGCCAGCAGCCAAGGGCCGACCTACGAGCAGTACTTC.